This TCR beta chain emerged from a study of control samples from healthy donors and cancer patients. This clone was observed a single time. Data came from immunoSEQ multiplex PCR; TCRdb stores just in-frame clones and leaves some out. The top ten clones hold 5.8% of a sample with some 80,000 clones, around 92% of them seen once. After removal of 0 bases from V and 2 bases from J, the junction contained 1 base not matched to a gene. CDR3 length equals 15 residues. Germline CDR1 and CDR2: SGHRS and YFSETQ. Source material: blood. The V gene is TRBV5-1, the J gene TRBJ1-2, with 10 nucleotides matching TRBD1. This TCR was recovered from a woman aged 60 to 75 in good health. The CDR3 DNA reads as TGCGCCAGCAGCTTGGGGGGACAGGGGAACTATGGCTACACCTTC. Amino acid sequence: CASSLGGQGNYGYTF.